This TCR beta chain is from a study of response to subunit inactivated influenza vaccine. This clonotype came up a few times. Its cognate antigen is unknown. General study findings and limits: Authors proposed each seasonal influenza vaccination draws in few new T cells.

MiXCR, run by TCRdb on the RT-PCR reads, gives a single entry per CDR3 protein. The sample holds 400,000 to 650,000 distinct CDR3 sequences, approximately 6.9% seen once. J lost 8 bases, V lost 2 bases, and 4 bases had no gene match. The germline CDR1 and CDR2 sequences are SGHTA and FQGNSA. The CDR3 covers 14 residues. The rearrangement joins TRBV7-2 to TRBJ1-4; 8 bases match TRBD1. Sequencing used PBMCs from blood, obtained less than 25 months after vaccination. This TCR came from a man aged 45 to 70 who received an inactivated influenza vaccine. DNA of the CDR3: TGTGCCAGCAGCTTACCAGGGACAGGAGAAAAACTGTTTTTT. This encodes CASSLPGTGEKLFF.